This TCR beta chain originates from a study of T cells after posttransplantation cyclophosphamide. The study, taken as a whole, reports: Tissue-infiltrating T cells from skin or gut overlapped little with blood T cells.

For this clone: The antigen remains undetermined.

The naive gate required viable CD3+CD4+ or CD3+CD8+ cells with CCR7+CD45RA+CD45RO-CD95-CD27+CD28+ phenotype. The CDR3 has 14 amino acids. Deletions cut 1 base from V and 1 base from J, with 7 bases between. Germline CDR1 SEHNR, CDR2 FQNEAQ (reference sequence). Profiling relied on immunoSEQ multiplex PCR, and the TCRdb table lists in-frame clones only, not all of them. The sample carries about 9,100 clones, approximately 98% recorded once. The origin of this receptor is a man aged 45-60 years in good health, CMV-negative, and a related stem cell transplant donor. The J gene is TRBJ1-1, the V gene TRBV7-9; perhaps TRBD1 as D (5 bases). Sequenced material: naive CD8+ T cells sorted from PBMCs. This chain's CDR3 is CASSLVRGNTEAFF. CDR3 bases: TGTGCCAGCAGCTTAGTAAGGGGGAACACTGAAGCTTTCTTT.